This TCR beta chain comes out of a study of CD8 T cells in Susac syndrome. Study at large: When blood was collected, patients with Susac syndrome were therapy-naive, were taking corticosteroids, or were receiving intravenous immunoglobulin alone.

On this clonotype: The antigen is undetermined.

Reverse transcription of about 0.5 to 1 ug RNA was performed with random hexamers. Amplification of TCR beta CDR3 by immunoSEQ multiplex PCR spanned 54 Vbeta and 13 Jbeta. TCRdb fed the immunoSEQ multiplex PCR reads into MiXCR, producing one record per CDR3 protein. The data contain about 80,000 distinct CDR3 sequences, approximately 93% of them seen just once; the ten biggest clones take up approximately 1%. Overall study results and limits: Susac CD8+ clonal expansion peaked in TEMRA cells and active patients. As the study acknowledged, the number of individuals who were part of its TCR sequencing and HLA analysis was relatively small.

Germline CDR1 MGHDK, CDR2 SYGVNS. The CDR3 loop spans 13 amino acids. The germline V and J ends were trimmed by 10 bases and 7 bases, with 17 bases remaining between them. This TCR was sampled from a human donor with Susac syndrome. The chain uses TRBV25-1 and TRBJ2-1, with no clear D. Sequencing was done on a sample of CD8+ T cells from PBMCs. The CDR3 loop reads CATDPTGDNEQFF. In DNA, the CDR3 is TGTGCCACAGACCCGACTGGGGATAATGAGCAGTTCTTC.